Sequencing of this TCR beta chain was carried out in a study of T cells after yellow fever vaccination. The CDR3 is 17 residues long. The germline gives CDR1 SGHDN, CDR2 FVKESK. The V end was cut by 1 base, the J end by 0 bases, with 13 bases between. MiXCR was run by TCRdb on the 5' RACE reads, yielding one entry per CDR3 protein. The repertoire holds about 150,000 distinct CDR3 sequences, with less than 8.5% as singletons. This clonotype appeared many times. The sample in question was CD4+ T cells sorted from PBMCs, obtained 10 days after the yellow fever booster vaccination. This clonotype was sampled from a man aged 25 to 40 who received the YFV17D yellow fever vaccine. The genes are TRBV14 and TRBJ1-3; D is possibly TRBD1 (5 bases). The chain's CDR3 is CASSQGGLLRSGNTIYF. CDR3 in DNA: TGTGCCAGCAGCCAAGGGGGACTTCTTCGCTCTGGAAACACCATATATTTT.